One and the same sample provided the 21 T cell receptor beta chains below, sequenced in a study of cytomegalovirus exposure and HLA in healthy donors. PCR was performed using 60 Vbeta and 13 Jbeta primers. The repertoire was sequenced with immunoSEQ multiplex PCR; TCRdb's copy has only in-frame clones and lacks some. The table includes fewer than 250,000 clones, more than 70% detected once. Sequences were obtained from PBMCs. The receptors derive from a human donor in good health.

The DNA for the CDR3 is TGTGCTAGCGAAGATAGCACCGGGGAGCTGTTTTTT. Amino acids: CASEDSTGELFF. This sequence joins TRBV12-5 and TRBJ2-2, with D hard to call. The germline V gene encodes CDR1 LGHNT and CDR2 FRNRAP. The CDR3 consists of 12 residues. The V gene lost 9 bases and the J gene lost 4 bases, with 9 bases spanning the gap.

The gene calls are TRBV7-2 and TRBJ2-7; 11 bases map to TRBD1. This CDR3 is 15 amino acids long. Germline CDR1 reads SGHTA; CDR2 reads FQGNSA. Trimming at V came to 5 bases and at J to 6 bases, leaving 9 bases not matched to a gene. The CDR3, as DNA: TGTGCCAGCAGCCCGATCGGGACAGGGGGTATCGAGCAGTACTTC. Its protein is CASSPIGTGGIEQYF.

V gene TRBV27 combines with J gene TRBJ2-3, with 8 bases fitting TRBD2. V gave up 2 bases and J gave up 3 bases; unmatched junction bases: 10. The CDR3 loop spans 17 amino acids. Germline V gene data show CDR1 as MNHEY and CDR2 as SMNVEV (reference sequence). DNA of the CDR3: TGTGCCAGCAGTTTAGCTACGGGCGGGAGGTGGACAGATACGCAGTATTTT. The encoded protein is CASSLATGGRWTDTQYF.

This CDR3 reads CASSGVGELFF. In DNA form, the CDR3 reads TGTGCCAGCTCAGGGGTCGGGGAGCTGTTTTTT. The rearrangement uses TRBV7-9 and TRBJ2-2; maybe TRBD1 (6 bases). V dropped 8 bases and J dropped 7 bases, with 8 bases sitting between them. There are 11 residues in the CDR3. Germline V gene sequence: CDR1 SEHNR, CDR2 FQNEAQ (reference sequence).

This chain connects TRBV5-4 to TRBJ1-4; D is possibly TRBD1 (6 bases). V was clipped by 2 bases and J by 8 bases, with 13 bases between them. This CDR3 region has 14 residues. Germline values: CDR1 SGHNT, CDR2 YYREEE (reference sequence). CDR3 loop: CASSFQGPGEKLFF. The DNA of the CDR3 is TGTGCCAGCAGCTTTCAGGGGCCAGGGGAAAAACTGTTTTTT.

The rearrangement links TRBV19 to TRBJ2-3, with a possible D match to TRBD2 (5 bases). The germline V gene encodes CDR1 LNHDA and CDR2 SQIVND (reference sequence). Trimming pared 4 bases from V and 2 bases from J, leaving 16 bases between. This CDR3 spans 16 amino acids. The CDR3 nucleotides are TGTGCCAGTAGTACGGGAAGGGAATCTTTCACAGATACGCAGTATTTT. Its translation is CASSTGRESFTDTQYF.

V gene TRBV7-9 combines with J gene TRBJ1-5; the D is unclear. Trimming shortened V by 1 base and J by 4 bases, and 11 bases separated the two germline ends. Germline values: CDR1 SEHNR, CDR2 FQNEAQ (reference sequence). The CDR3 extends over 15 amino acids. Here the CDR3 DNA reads TGTGCCAGCAGCTTAGGAACGGGGAAGAATCAGCCCCAGCATTTT. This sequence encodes CASSLGTGKNQPQHF.

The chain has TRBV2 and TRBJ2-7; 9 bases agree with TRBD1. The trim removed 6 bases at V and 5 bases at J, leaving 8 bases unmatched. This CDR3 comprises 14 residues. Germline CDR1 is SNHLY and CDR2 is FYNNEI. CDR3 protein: CASSGGQGLHEQYF. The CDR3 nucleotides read TGTGCCAGCAGCGGGGGACAGGGTTTGCACGAGCAGTACTTC.

As DNA, the CDR3 is TGTGCCAGCAGTTTATCTGGCCGGACGGAGGGTTTCTTT. This gives the protein CASSLSGRTEGFF. This sequence joins TRBV27 and TRBJ1-1; the D is unclear. Between the trimmed V and J ends, which lost 0 bases and 13 bases, there was a span of 15 bases. This CDR3 comprises 13 residues. Per the germline V gene, CDR1 is MNHEY and CDR2 is SMNVEV (reference sequence).

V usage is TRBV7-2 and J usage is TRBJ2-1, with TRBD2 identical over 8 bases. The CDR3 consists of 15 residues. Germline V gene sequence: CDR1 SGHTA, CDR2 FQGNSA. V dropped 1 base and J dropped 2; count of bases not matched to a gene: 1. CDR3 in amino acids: CASSLDSGTYNEQFF. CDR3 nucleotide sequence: TGTGCCAGCAGCTTAGATAGCGGGACCTACAATGAGCAGTTCTTC.

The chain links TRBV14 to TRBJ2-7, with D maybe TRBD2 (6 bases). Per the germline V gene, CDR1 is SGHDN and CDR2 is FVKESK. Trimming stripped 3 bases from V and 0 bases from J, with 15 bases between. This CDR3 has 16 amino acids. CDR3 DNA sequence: TGTGCCAGCAGCCAGAGAGGTGGAGGGCCCTCCTACGAGCAGTACTTC. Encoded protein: CASSQRGGGPSYEQYF.

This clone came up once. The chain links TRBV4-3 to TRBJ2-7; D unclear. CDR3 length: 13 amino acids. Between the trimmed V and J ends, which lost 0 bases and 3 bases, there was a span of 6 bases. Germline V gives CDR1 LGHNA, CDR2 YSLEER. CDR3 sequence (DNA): TGCGCCAGCAGCCAAGATACAGTCTACGAGCAGTACTTC. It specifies CASSQDTVYEQYF.

CDR3 region: CASSWGTGTKNIQYF. Here the CDR3 DNA reads TGTGCCAGCAGCTGGGGGACAGGCACCAAAAACATTCAGTACTTC. The chain combines TRBV5-6 with TRBJ2-4, with TRBD1 matching 8 bases. Germline CDR1 SGHDT, CDR2 YYEEEE. V shed 3 bases and J 2 bases; nucleotides not matched to a gene: 4. The length of the CDR3 is 15 residues.

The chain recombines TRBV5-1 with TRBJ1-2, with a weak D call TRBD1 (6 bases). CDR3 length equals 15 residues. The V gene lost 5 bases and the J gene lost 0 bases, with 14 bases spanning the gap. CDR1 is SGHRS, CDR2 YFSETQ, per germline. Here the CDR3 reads CASRDGGGSNYGYTF. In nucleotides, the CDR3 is TGCGCCAGCAGGGACGGGGGGGGCTCTAACTATGGCTACACCTTC.

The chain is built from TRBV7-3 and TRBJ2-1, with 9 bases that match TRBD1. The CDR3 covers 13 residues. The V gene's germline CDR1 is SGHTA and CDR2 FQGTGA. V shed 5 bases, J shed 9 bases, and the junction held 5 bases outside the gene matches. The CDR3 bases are TGTGCCAGCAGCACTCAGGACAGGGGTGAGCAGTTCTTC. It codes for CASSTQDRGEQFF.

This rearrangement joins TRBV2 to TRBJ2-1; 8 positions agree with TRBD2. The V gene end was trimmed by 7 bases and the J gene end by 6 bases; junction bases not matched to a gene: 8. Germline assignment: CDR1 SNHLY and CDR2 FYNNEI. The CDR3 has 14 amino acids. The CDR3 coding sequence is TGTGCCAGCAACCAGCGGGAGTGGTCCAATGAGCAGTTCTTC. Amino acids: CASNQREWSNEQFF.

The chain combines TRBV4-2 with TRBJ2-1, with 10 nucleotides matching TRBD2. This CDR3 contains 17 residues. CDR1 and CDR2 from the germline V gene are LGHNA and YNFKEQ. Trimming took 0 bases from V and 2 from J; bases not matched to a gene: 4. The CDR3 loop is CASSQDGLADPYNEQFF. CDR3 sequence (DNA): TGTGCCAGCAGCCAAGATGGACTAGCGGACCCCTACAATGAGCAGTTCTTC.

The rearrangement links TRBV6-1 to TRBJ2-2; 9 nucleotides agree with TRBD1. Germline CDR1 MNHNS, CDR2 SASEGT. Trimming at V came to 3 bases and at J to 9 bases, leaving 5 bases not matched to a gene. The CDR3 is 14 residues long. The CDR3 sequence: CASSEGTGNRELFF. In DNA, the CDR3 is TGTGCCAGCAGTGAGGGGACAGGGAACCGGGAGCTGTTTTTT.

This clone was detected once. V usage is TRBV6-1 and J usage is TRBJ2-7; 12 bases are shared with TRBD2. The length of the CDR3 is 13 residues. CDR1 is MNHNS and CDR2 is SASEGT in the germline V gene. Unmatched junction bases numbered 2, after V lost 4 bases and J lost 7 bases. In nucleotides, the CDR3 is TGTGCCAGCAGTGGAGGACTAGCGGGAGAGCAGTACTTC. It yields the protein CASSGGLAGEQYF.

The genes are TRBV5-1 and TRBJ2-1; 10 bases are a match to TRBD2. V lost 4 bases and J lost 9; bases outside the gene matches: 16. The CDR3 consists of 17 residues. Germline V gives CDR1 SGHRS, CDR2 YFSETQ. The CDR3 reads CASSPGGLAGARGEQFF. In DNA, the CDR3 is TGCGCCAGCAGCCCGGGGGGGCTAGCGGGAGCCCGGGGTGAGCAGTTCTTC.

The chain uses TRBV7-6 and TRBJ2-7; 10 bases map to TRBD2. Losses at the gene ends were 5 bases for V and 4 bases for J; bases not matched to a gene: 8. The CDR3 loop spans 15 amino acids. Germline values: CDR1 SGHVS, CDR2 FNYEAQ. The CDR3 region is CASSPGLAGEYEQYF. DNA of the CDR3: TGTGCCAGCAGCCCCGGTCTAGCGGGGGAGTACGAGCAGTACTTC.